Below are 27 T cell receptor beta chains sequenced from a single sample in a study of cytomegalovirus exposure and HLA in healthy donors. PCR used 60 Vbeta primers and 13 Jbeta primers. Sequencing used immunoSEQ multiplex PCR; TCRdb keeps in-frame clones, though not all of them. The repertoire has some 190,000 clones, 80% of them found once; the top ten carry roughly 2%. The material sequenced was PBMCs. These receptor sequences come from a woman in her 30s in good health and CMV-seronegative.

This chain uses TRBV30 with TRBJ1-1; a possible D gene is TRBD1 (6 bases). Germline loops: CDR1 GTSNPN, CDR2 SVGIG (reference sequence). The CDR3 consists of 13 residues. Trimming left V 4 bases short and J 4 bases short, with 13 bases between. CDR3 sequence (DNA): TGTGCCTGGACCTTGAGGGGGGGCACTGAAGCTTTCTTT. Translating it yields CAWTLRGGTEAFF.

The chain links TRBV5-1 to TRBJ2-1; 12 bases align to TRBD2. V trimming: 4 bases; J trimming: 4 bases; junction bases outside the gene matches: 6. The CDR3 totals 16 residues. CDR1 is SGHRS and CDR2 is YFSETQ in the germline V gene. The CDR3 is CASSPWTSGKYNEQFF. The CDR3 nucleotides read TGCGCCAGCAGCCCCTGGACTAGCGGGAAATACAATGAGCAGTTCTTC.

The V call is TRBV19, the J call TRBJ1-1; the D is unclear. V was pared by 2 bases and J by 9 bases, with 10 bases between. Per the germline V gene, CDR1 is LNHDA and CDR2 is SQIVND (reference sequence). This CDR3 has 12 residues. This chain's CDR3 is CASSIISDKAFF. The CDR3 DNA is TGTGCCAGTAGTATAATCAGTGATAAAGCTTTCTTT.

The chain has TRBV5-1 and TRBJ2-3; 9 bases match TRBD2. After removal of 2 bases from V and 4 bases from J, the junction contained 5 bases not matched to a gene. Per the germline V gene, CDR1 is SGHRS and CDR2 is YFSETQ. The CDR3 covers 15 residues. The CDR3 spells CASSFSGGPADTQYF. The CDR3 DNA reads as TGCGCCAGCAGCTTTAGCGGGGGACCTGCAGATACGCAGTATTTT.

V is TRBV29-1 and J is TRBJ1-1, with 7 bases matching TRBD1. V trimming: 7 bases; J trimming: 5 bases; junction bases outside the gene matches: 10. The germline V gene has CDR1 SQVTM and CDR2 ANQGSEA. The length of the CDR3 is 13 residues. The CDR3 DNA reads TGCAGCGCAGAGAGGGGGCGAGGGACTGAAGCTTTCTTT. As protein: CSAERGRGTEAFF.

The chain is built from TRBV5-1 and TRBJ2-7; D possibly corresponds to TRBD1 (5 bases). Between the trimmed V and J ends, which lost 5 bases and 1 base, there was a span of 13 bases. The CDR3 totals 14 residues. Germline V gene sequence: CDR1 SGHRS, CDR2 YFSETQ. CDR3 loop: CASSQGQGSYEQYF. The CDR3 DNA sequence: TGCGCCAGCAGTCAGGGTCAAGGGTCCTACGAGCAGTACTTC. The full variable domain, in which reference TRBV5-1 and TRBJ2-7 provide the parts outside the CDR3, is KAGVTQTPRYLIKTRGQQVTLSCSPISGHRSVSWYQQTPGQGLQFLFEYFSETQRNKGNFPGRFSGRQFSNSRSEMNVSTLELGDSALYLCASSQGQGSYEQYFGPGTRLTVT.

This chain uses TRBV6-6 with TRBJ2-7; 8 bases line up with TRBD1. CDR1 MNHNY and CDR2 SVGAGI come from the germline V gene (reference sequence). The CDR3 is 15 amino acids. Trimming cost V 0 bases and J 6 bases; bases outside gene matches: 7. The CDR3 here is CASSYSRQGAGEQYF. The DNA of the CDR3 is TGTGCCAGCAGTTACTCGCGGCAGGGGGCGGGCGAGCAGTACTTC.

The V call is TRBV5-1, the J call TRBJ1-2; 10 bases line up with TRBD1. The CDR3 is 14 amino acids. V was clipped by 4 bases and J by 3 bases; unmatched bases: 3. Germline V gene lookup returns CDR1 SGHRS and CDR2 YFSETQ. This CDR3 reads CASSPDRGDYGYTF. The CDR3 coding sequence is TGCGCCAGCAGCCCGGACAGGGGGGACTATGGCTACACCTTC.

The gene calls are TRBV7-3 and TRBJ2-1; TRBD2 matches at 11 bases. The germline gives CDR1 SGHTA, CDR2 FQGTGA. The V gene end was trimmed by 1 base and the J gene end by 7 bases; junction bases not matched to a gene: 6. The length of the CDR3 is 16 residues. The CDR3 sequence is CASSLMGTSGGNEQFF. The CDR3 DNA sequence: TGTGCCAGCAGCTTAATGGGAACTAGCGGGGGAAATGAGCAGTTCTTC.

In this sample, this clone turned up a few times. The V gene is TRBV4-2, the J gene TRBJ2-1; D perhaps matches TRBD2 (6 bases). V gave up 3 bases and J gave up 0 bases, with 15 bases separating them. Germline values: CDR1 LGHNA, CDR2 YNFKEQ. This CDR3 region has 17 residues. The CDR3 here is CASSHPRELNSYNEQFF. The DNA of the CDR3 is TGTGCCAGCAGCCACCCTCGGGAGCTAAACTCCTACAATGAGCAGTTCTTC.

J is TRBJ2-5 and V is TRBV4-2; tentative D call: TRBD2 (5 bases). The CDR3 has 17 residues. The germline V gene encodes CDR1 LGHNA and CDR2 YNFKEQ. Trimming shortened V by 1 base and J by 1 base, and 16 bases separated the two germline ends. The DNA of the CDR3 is TGTGCCAGCAGCCAAGGCGCAGTTGCGGGCGTCCAAGAGACCCAGTACTTC. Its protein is CASSQGAVAGVQETQYF.

The CDR3 region has the DNA TGTGCCTGGAGTGTGGCGGGGGGGACAGATACGCAGTATTTT. Protein sequence: CAWSVAGGTDTQYF. The J gene is TRBJ2-3, the V gene TRBV30; 9 bases agree with TRBD2. CDR1 GTSNPN and CDR2 SVGIG come from the germline V gene (reference sequence). With 0 bases clipped from V and 3 bases from J, the junction kept 1 base outside the gene matches. The CDR3 sequence is 14 residues long.

The CDR3: CASTLDRLGGYTF. DNA of the CDR3: TGTGCCAGCACCTTGGACAGGTTGGGTGGCTACACCTTC. V gene TRBV2 combines with J gene TRBJ1-2, with 7 bases that match TRBD1. The V and J ends lost 7 bases and 7 bases, in that order; junction bases with no gene match: 9. Germline CDR1 SNHLY, CDR2 FYNNEI. The CDR3 runs to 13 residues. The variable domain in full, completed from reference TRBV2 and TRBJ1-2, reads EPEVTQTPSHQVTQMGQEVILRCVPISNHLYFYWYRQILGQKVEFLVSFYNNEISEKSEIFDDQFSVERPDGSNFTLKIRSTKLEDSAMYFCASTLDRLGGYTFGSGTRLTVV.

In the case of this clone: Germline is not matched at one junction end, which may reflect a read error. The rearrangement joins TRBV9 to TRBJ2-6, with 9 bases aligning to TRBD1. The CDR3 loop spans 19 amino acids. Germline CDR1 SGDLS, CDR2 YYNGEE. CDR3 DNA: TGTGCCAGCAGCGTAGGAACAGGGGGCGCGGATCGCGGGGCCAACGTCCTGACTTTT. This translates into CASSVGTGGADRGANVLTF. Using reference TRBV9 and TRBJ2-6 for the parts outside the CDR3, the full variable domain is DSGVTQTPKHLITATGQRVTLRCSPRSGDLSVYWYQQSLDQGLQFLIQYYNGEERAKGNILERFSAQQFPDLHSELNLSSLELGDSALYFCASSVGTGGADRGANVLTFGAGSRLTVL.

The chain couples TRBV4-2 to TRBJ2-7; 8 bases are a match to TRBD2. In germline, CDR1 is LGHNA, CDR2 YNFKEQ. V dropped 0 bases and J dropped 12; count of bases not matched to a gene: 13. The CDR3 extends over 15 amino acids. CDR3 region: CASSQEGGGIARAYF. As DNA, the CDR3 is TGTGCCAGCAGCCAAGAAGGCGGGGGGATTGCTCGCGCGTACTTC.

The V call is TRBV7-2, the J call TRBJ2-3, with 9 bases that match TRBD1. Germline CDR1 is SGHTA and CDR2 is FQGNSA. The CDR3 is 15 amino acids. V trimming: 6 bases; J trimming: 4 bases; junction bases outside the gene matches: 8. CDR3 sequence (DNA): TGTGCCAGCAGTCGGGACAGGGTGTCATCAGATACGCAGTATTTT. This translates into CASSRDRVSSDTQYF.

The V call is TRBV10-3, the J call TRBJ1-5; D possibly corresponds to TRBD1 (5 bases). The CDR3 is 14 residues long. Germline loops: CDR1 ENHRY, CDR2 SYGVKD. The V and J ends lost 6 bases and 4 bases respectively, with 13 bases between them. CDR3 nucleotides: TGTGCCATCAGCGGCCAGGGTACTAATCAGCCCCAGCATTTT. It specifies CAISGQGTNQPQHF.

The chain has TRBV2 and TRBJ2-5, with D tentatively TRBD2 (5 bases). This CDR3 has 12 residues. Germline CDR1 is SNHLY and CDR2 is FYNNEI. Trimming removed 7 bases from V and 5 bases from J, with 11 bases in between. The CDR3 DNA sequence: TGTGCCAGCATTGGGGAGTCGGAGACCCAGTACTTC. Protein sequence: CASIGESETQYF. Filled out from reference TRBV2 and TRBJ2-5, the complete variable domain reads EPEVTQTPSHQVTQMGQEVILRCVPISNHLYFYWYRQILGQKVEFLVSFYNNEISEKSEIFDDQFSVERPDGSNFTLKIRSTKLEDSAMYFCASIGESETQYFGPGTRLLVL.

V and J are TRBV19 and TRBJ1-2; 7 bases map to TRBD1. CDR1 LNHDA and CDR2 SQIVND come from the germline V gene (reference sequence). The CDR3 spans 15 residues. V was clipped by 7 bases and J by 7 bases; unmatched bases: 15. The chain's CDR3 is CASTFGQALQRGYTF. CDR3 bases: TGTGCCAGTACCTTTGGACAGGCGCTTCAGCGTGGCTACACCTTC.

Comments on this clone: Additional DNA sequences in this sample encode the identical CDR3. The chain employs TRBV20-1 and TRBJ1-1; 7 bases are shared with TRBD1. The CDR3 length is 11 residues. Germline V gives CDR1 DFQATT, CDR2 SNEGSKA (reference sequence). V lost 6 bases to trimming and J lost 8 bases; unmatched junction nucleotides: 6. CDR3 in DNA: TGCAGTGCCAGGGACAGAACAGAAGCTTTCTTT. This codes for CSARDRTEAFF.

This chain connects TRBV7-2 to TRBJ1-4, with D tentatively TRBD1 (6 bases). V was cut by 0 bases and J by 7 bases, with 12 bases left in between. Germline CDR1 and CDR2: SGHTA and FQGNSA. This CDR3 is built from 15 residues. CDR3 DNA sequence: TGTGCCAGCAGCTTAGCGAACAGGGCGGGTGAAAAACTGTTTTTT. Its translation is CASSLANRAGEKLFF.

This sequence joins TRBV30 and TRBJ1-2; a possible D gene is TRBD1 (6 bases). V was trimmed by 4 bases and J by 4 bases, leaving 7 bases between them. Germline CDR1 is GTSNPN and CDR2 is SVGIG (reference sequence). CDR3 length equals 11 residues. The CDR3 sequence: CAWTGVYGYTF. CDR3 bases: TGTGCCTGGACAGGGGTCTATGGCTACACCTTC.

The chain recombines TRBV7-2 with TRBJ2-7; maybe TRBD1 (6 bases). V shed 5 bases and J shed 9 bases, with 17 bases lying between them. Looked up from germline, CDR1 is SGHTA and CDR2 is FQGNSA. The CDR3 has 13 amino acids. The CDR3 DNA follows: TGTGCCAGCAGCACCGGGACATCTGCCTGGCAGTACTTC. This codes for CASSTGTSAWQYF.

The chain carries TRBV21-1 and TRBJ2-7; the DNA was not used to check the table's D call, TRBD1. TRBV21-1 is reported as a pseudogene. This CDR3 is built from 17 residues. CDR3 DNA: TGTGCCAGCAGCAAATCTCCTCCCTTTGGGACAGGACCCGAGCAGTACTTC. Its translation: CASSKSPPFGTGPEQYF.

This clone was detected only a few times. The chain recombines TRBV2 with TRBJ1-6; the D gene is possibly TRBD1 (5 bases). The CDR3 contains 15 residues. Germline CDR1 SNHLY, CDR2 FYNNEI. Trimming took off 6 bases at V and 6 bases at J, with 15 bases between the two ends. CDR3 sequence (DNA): TGTGCCAGCAGCTGGGGGACTGGGGGTAATTCACCCCTCCACTTT. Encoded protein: CASSWGTGGNSPLHF.

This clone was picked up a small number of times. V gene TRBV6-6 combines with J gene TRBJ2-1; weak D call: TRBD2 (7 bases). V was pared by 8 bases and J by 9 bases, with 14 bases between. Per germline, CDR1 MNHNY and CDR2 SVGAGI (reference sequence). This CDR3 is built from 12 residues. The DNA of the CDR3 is TGTGCCAGCGGGGGGGCCGGGGGTGAGCAGTTCTTC. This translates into CASGGAGGEQFF.

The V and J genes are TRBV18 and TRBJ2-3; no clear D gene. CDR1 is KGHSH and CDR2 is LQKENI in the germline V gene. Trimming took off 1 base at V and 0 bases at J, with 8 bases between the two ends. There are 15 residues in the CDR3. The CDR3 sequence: CASSPLSGSTDTQYF. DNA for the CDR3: TGTGCCAGCTCACCACTCTCAGGAAGCACAGATACGCAGTATTTT. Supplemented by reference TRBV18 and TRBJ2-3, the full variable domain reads NAGVMQNPRHLVRRRGQEARLRCSPMKGHSHVYWYRQLPEEGLKFMVYLQKENIIDESGMPKERFSAEFPKEGPSILRIQQVVRGDSAAYFCASSPLSGSTDTQYFGPGTRLTVL.